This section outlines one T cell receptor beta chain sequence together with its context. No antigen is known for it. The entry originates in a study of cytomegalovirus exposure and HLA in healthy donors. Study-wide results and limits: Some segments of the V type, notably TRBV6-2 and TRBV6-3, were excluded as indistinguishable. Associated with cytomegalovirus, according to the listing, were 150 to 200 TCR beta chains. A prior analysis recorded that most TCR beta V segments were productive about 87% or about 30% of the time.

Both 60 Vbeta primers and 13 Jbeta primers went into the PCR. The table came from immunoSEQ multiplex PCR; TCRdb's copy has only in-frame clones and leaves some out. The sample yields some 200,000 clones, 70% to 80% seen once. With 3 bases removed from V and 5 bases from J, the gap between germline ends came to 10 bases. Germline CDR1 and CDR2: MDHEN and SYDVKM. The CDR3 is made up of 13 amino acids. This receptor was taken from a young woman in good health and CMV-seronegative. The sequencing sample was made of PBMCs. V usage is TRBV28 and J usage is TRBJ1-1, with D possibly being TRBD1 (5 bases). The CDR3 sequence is CASSFMGGTEAFF. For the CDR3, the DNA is TGTGCCAGCAGTTTTATGGGGGGAACTGAAGCTTTCTTT.